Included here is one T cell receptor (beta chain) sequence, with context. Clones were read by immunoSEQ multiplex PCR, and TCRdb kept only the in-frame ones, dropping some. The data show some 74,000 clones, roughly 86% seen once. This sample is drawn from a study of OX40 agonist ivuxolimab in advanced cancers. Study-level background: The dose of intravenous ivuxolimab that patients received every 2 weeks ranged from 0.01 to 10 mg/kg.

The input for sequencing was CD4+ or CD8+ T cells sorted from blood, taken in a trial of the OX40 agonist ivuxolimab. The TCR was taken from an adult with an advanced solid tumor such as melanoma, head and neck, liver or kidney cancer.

Here the CDR3 DNA reads TGTGCCCAGCAACTAGCGGGGATGAACACCGGGGAGCTGTTTTTT. It encodes CAQQLAGMNTGELFF. The V and J genes are TRBV7-9 and TRBJ2-2; 10 bases match TRBD2. This CDR3 comprises 15 residues. V shed 11 bases and J 1 base; nucleotides not matched to a gene: 7. Germline V lookup: CDR1 SEHNR, CDR2 FQNEAQ (reference sequence).